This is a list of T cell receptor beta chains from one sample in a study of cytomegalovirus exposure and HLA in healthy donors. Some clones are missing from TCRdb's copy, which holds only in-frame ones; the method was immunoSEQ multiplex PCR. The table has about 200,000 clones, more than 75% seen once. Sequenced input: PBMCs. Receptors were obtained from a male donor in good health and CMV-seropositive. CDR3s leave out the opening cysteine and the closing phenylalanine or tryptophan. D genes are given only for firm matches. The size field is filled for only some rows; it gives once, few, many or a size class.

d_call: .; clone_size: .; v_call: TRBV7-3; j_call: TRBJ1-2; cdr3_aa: ASSSGTPNGYT
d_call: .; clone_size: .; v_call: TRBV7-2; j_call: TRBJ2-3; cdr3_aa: ASSTRTTPTDTQY
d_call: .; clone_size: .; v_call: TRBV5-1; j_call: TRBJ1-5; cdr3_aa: ASSRTVDQPQH
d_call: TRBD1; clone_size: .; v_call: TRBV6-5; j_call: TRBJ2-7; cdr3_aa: ASSRRQGDLEQY
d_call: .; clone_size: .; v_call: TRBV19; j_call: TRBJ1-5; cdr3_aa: ASSKEQYNQPQH
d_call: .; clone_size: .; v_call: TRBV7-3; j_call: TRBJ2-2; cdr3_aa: ASSLDAGMSTGELF
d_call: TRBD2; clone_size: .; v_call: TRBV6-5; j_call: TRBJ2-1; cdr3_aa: ASTGGSGDNEQF
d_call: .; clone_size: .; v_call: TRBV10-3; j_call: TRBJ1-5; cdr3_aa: AISAQEVPTQPQH
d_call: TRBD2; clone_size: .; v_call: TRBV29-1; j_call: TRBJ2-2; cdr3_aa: SVAPSGAIHSTGELF
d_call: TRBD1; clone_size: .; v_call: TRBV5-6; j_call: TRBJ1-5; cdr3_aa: ASSSTRQGANQPQH
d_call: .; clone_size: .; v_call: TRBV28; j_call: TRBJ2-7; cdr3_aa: ASSPPRQVILFYEQY
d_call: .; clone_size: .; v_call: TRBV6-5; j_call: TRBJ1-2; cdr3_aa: AAVDLSTNFYGYT
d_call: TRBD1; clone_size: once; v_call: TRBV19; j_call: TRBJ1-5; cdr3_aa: ATASTGGKGVGQPQH
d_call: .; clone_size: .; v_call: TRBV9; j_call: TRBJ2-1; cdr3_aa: ASSVDPGLSYNEQF
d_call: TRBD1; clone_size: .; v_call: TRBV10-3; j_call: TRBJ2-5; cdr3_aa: AIRTGTGGEETQY
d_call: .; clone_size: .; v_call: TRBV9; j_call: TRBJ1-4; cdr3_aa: ASSPSSGAAPNEKLF
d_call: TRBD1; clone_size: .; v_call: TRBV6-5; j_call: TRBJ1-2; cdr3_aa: ASSRGTVVYGYT
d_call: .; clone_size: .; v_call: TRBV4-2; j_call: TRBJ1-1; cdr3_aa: ASSQDLGGSPYTEAF